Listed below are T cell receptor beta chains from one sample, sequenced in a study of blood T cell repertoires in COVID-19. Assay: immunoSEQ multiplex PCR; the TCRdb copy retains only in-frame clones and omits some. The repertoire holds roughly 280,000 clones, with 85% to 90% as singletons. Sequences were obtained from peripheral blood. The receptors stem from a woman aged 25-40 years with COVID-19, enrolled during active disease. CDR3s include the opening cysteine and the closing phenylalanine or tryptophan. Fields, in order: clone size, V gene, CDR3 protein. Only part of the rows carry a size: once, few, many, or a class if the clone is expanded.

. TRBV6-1 CASSVSRWEAYYGYTF
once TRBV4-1 CASSLGTGTYEQYF
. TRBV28 CASGAALAKNIQYF
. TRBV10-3 CAITGTSNEQFF
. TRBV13 CASSLGGQGFPYEQYF
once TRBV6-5 CASSSEDYNSPLHF
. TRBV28 CASTEYGQAKTEAFF
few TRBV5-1 CASTPGATNYGYTF
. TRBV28 CAAGVRETQYF
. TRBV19 CASSIGDYGYNEQFF
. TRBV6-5 CASSSQGAYEQYF
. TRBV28 CASRQGGISYEQYF
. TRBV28 CASSLRMGGVYGYTF
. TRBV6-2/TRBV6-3 CASSYPSGYTF
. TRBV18 CASSQWTVSRSNTEAFF